This T cell receptor (beta chain) was sequenced in a study of blood T cell repertoires in COVID-19. About the research overall: Samples of COVID-19 (acute and convalescent) were obtained from the United States, Italy and Spain. The analysed material was cDNA or gDNA that came from T cells, B-cell-depleted T cells, or PBMCs.

Per the authors' pipeline: Estimation of nucleated cell counts was performed using reference gene primer amplification. The repertoire was sequenced with immunoSEQ multiplex PCR; TCRdb's copy has only in-frame clones and lacks some. The DNA was the basis for D and trimming; V, J and clone size are from that table. This table has roughly 73,000 clones, about 84% appearing once. This clone is labeled large (0.1 to 1%). In germline, CDR1 is SGHVS, CDR2 FNYEAQ. J lost 6 bases, V lost 5 bases, and 9 bases had no gene match. The CDR3 has 16 amino acids. The receptor's source is an older woman with acute or convalescent COVID-19. The material sequenced was peripheral blood. The chain uses TRBV7-6 and TRBJ2-2; 10 bases are shared with TRBD1. CDR3 bases: TGTGCCAGCAGCCTATGGGACAGGGGAAACCCCGGGGAGCTGTTTTTT. Protein product: CASSLWDRGNPGELFF.